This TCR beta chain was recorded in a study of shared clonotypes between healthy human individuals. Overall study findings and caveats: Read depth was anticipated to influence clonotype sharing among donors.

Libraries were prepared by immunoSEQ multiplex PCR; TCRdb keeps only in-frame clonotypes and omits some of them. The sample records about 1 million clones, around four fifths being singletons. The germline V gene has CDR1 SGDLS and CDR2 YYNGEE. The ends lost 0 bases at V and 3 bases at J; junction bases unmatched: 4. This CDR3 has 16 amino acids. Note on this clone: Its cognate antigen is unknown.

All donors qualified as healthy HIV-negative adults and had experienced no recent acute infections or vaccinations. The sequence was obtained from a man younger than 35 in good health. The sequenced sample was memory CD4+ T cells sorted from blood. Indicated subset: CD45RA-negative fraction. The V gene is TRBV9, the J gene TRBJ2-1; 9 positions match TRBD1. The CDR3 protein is CASSVVGGQGYNEQFF. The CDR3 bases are TGTGCCAGCAGCGTAGTGGGGGGACAGGGCTACAATGAGCAGTTCTTC.